This record looks at one TCR beta chain sequence and its context. Its specificity is not known. This CDR3 has 17 amino acids. V dropped 2 bases and J dropped 3; count of bases not matched to a gene: 8. Germline V gives CDR1 SEHNR, CDR2 FQNEAQ (reference sequence). This entry is derived from a study of T cell responses to AZD1222 COVID-19 vaccine. Points from the study as a whole: Spike-specific TCR repertoires showed rising breadth and depth after two AZD1222 doses. CD4 TCRs covered the whole spike, strongest at regions 160-218 and 743-854. Seropositive at baseline were only a handful of AZD1222 recipients.

This table comes from immunoSEQ multiplex PCR, and its TCRdb copy is limited to in-frame clones, with some not included. The sample comprises some 110,000 clones, more than 75% of which are singletons, and 3.5% rests with the top ten. The study pooled second doses at about 4 or about 12 weeks. The chain uses TRBV7-9 and TRBJ2-1, with 9 bases fitting TRBD2. This sample comprised peripheral blood, obtained 28 days after the second AZD1222 dose. The sequence derives from an adult who received the AZD1222 COVID-19 vaccine. The CDR3 region is CASSLLPGLADYNEQFF. In nucleotides, the CDR3 is TGTGCCAGCAGCTTACTACCGGGACTAGCCGACTACAATGAGCAGTTCTTC.